This passage covers 12 T cell receptor beta chains from one sample sequenced in a study of cytomegalovirus exposure and HLA in healthy donors. It was with 60 Vbeta and 13 Jbeta primers that the PCR ran. The table came from immunoSEQ multiplex PCR; TCRdb's copy has only in-frame clones and leaves some out. The sample yields 90,000 or so clones, approximately 71% seen once. The sample comprised PBMCs. The receptors were gathered from a woman under 30 in good health and CMV-seropositive.

The rearrangement uses TRBV7-2 and TRBJ1-5; no clear D. The CDR3 spans 13 residues. V was pared by 1 base and J by 9 bases, with 10 bases between. CDR1 and CDR2 (germline): SGHTA, FQGNSA. As DNA, the CDR3 is TGTGCCAGCAGCTTAGTAATCGGTTCGCCCCAGCATTTT. Amino acid sequence: CASSLVIGSPQHF.

The table lists this clone with a few counts. The genes are TRBV14 and TRBJ1-1, with TRBD1 identical over 7 bases. This CDR3 contains 13 residues. The V and J ends lost 6 bases and 4 bases, in that order; junction bases with no gene match: 5. CDR1 SGHDN and CDR2 FVKESK come from the germline V gene. CDR3 sequence: CASRRGLITEAFF. DNA of the CDR3: TGTGCCAGCAGAAGGGGGCTAATCACTGAAGCTTTCTTT.

The chain links TRBV27 to TRBJ1-4, with 8 bases lining up with TRBD1. The V segment lost 8 bases and the J segment 3 bases; nucleotides outside the gene matches: 8. Germline loops: CDR1 MNHEY, CDR2 SMNVEV (reference sequence). This CDR3 is 15 amino acids long. CDR3 loop: CASATRTGSNEKLFF. The CDR3 DNA reads TGTGCCAGCGCGACTCGGACAGGGTCTAATGAAAAACTGTTTTTT.

This chain joins TRBV5-1 and TRBJ2-3, with 7 bases aligning to TRBD2. Germline V lookup: CDR1 SGHRS, CDR2 YFSETQ. The ends lost 1 base at V and 2 bases at J; junction bases unmatched: 4. This CDR3 has 15 amino acids. For the CDR3, the DNA is TGCGCCAGCAGCTTGAAAGCGGGACCCACAGATACGCAGTATTTT. It specifies CASSLKAGPTDTQYF.

This clone has just one count. The rearrangement joins TRBV27 to TRBJ2-4; 10 positions match TRBD1. The V gene end was trimmed by 4 bases and the J gene end by 12 bases; junction bases not matched to a gene: 21. Germline V gene sequence: CDR1 MNHEY, CDR2 SMNVEV (reference sequence). This CDR3 spans 18 amino acids. The chain's CDR3 is CASSSGTGVGGGRGYQYF. As DNA, the CDR3 is TGTGCCAGCAGTTCGGGGACAGGGGTTGGGGGGGGCCGAGGGTATCAGTACTTC.

The J gene is TRBJ2-7, the V gene TRBV2; possibly TRBD1 for D (6 bases). CDR1 and CDR2 (germline): SNHLY, FYNNEI. The CDR3 covers 14 residues. The germline V and J ends were trimmed by 4 bases and 4 bases, with 14 bases remaining between them. The chain's CDR3 is CASSGTGHIYEQYF. The CDR3 region has the DNA TGTGCCAGCAGTGGCACGGGACACATATACGAGCAGTACTTC.

The V and J genes are TRBV10-3 and TRBJ1-3; a possible D gene is TRBD1 (5 bases). Trimming removed 5 bases at V and 8 bases at J, with 7 bases between. CDR3 length: 11 residues. From germline, CDR1 is ENHRY and CDR2 SYGVKD. CDR3 sequence reads: CAISQGYTIYF. In DNA, the CDR3 is TGTGCCATCAGTCAGGGCTACACCATATATTTT.

In DNA form, the CDR3 reads TGCAGCGTTGAATACCCAACTCGACAGGTCCTTTCTACTAACTATGGCTACACCTTC. Its translation is CSVEYPTRQVLSTNYGYTF. The chain recombines TRBV29-1 with TRBJ1-2, with a weak D call TRBD1 (6 bases). The CDR3 length is 19 residues. V dropped 2 bases and J dropped 0 bases, with 25 bases sitting between them. Germline-derived CDR1 and CDR2 are SQVTM and ANQGSEA.

The chain carries TRBV7-9 and TRBJ2-1; TRBD2 is a possible D gene (6 bases). CDR1 and CDR2 from the germline V gene are SEHNR and FQNEAQ (reference sequence). V was clipped by 4 bases and J by 16 bases, with 23 bases between them. This CDR3 has 14 amino acids. The CDR3 is CASSSPGTPGSGFF. The CDR3 coding sequence is TGTGCCAGCAGCTCACCCGGGACTCCCGGAAGTGGTTTCTTC.

CDR3 nucleotide sequence: TGTGCCAGCAGTTCCGCGGTATTGGGGCCCGAGCAGTACTTC. Its translation is CASSSAVLGPEQYF. V gene TRBV6-6 combines with J gene TRBJ2-7, with a weak D call TRBD1 (5 bases). Deletions cut 4 bases from V and 6 bases from J, with 16 bases between. CDR1 and CDR2 from the germline V gene are MNHNY and SVGAGI (reference sequence). The CDR3 sequence is 14 residues long.

The J gene is TRBJ2-2, the V gene TRBV4-2, with unresolved D. Germline loops: CDR1 LGHNA, CDR2 YNFKEQ. Trimming shortened V by 2 bases and J by 6 bases, and 10 bases separated the two germline ends. The length of the CDR3 is 14 residues. In DNA, the CDR3 is TGTGCCAGCAGCCAATCTGACGGGTCCGGGGAGCTGTTTTTT. Translated: CASSQSDGSGELFF.

The V gene is TRBV5-6, the J gene TRBJ2-3; tentative D call: TRBD1 (6 bases). Germline V lookup: CDR1 SGHDT, CDR2 YYEEEE. CDR3 length equals 16 residues. V was trimmed by 4 bases and J by 1 base, leaving 16 bases between them. The CDR3 DNA is TGTGCCAGCAGCCAGGACAGTCCCGGGGGCACAGATACGCAGTATTTT. It translates to CASSQDSPGGTDTQYF.